Detailed here is one T cell receptor beta chain. Its antigen remains unknown. This sample was taken from a study of CXCR3-negative and CXCR3-positive naive CD8 T cells. UMI labels and 5' RACE were used to prepare the TRB cDNA libraries. From the 5' RACE reads, TCRdb lists one entry per CDR3 protein and no DNA. The listing records 45,000 to 65,000 distinct CDR3 sequences. CDR1 and CDR2 (germline): SGHRS, YFSETQ. The CDR3 is 14 residues long. Points from the study as a whole: Naive subsets did not differ in surface CD5, and the authors estimated TCR strength using properties of the TRB CDR3.

The source material was memory CD8+ T cells from blood. The receptor comes from a human donor in good health. Some clones in this sample may be carry-over from other donors' samples. The chain carries TRBV5-1 and TRBJ2-7. The CDR3 is CASSSGAAAYEQYF.